This T cell receptor beta chain was observed in a study of shared clonotypes between healthy human individuals. In the authors' methods: ImmunoSEQ supplied junction-only sequences lacking quality scores, so filtering was different. The protocol was immunoSEQ multiplex PCR, while the TCRdb copy is restricted to in-frame clones and leaves out a portion. V, J and clone size reflect that table, while D and trimming were determined from the DNA. The sample has about 2.4 million clones; roughly 93% are singletons. This CDR3 has 13 amino acids. In germline, CDR1 is SEHNR, CDR2 FQNEAQ (reference sequence). Between the trimmed V and J ends, which lost 5 bases and 4 bases, there was a span of 11 bases. Of note for this clone: Its antigen is unidentified.

Notes on the study in general: The represented genetic and exposure-history diversity was limited by the small number of donors.

This chain links TRBV7-9 with TRBJ1-2, with TRBD1 as a possible D gene (5 bases). The receptor was derived from a man aged 18 to 29 in good health. Some clones in this sample may be carry-over from other donors' samples. The sequencing input was naive CD4+ T cells from PBMCs. Subset given: CD45RA+ positively selected. The CDR3 sequence: CASSPTVPYGYTF. CDR3 coding DNA: TGTGCCAGCAGCCCGACAGTCCCCTATGGCTACACCTTC.